Below are 2 T cell receptor beta chains sequenced from a single sample in a study of OX40 agonist ivuxolimab in advanced cancers. The protocol was immunoSEQ multiplex PCR, while the TCRdb copy is restricted to in-frame clones and leaves out a portion. The sample has almost 65,000 clones, approximately 80% seen once; the top ten hold 0.7%. The sequencing here drew on CD4+ or CD8+ T cells sorted from blood, taken in a trial of the OX40 agonist ivuxolimab. These receptors all stem from an adult with an advanced solid tumor such as melanoma, head and neck, liver or kidney cancer.

This rearrangement joins TRBV7-3 to TRBJ1-3; D is uncertain. The CDR3 is 14 residues long. V was trimmed by 5 bases and J by 0 bases, leaving 8 bases between them. Germline-derived CDR1 and CDR2 are SGHTA and FQGTGA. The CDR3 nucleotides read TGTGCCAGCAGCATGCGGATCTCTGGAAACACCATATATTTT. Its translation is CASSMRISGNTIYF.

This clone is classed as medium-sized. This chain joins TRBV30 and TRBJ2-7, with D unresolved. CDR1 and CDR2 from the germline V gene are GTSNPN and SVGIG (reference sequence). CDR3 length: 14 residues. Trimming stripped 2 bases from V and 0 bases from J, with 11 bases between. The CDR3 here is CAWSWAALSYEQYF. The DNA for the CDR3 is TGTGCCTGGAGTTGGGCAGCCCTCTCCTACGAGCAGTACTTC.